This T cell receptor beta chain was retrieved from a study of CD8+CD57+ T cells in acquired aplastic anemia. At the level of the study: Each DNA sample taken from sorted CD4+ and CD8+ cells came to approximately 3 ug on average. General study findings and limits: Almost 30 CD8+ CDR3 sequences occurred in both the patients and the controls.

Germline V gene sequence: CDR1 SGHRS, CDR2 YFSETQ. CDR3 size: 15 residues. Patients picked for sequencing had shown CD8+CD57+ cell expansion detected by flow cytometry. Every patient presented with severe acquired aplastic anemia. For CDR3 and TCR beta VDJ profiling, genomic DNA was the template used. A single record per CDR3 protein comes from TCRdb applying MiXCR to the reads. The sample has hundreds of thousands of distinct CDR3 sequences, 45% to 65% seen once. This clonotype showed up just once. Its specificity is not known. A junction end diverges from the germline sequence, so it may reflect a read error.

The sequence came from a human donor with aplastic anemia. The chain couples TRBV5-1 to TRBJ2-7; 9 positions match TRBD2. Sequenced sample: sorted CD4+, CD8+, or CD8+CD57+ T cells (not recorded which) from PBMCs. CDR3 region: CASGLVPSGVNEQYF. CDR3 coding DNA: TGCGCCAGCGGCTTGGTACCTAGCGGGGTCAACGAGCAGTACTTC.